This T cell receptor (beta chain) was profiled in a study of OX40 agonist ivuxolimab in advanced cancers. Study background: Prior anti-PD-1, anti-PD-L1 or anti-CTLA-4 therapy did not bar entry, and roughly 40% had some.

Study-wide results and caveats: CD4+ and CD8+ blood T cells expanded clonally by week 6 at 0.1 to 3.0 mg/kg. Among the lowest peripheral clonal expansion occurred in 0.1-3.0 mg/kg partial responders.

Prior autoimmune disease or systemic immunosuppression barred patients. Sequencing used immunoSEQ multiplex PCR; TCRdb keeps in-frame clones, though not all of them. The sample carries about 77,000 clones, around 86% recorded once. This clone was observed a single time. Its specificity is not known. Trimming removed 3 bases from V and 5 bases from J; junction bases left unmatched: 8. This CDR3 is 18 amino acids long. Germline CDR1 is SGHTS and CDR2 is YDEGEE. The V call is TRBV5-8, the J call TRBJ2-2, with 15 bases fitting TRBD2. The TCR was taken from an adult with an advanced solid tumor such as melanoma, head and neck, liver or kidney cancer. Specimen: CD4+ or CD8+ T cells sorted from blood, collected in a trial of the OX40 agonist ivuxolimab. The CDR3 bases are TGTGCCAGCAGCTCGGGGGGACTAGCGGGAGGAGGAACCGGGGAGCTGTTTTTT. Its protein is CASSSGGLAGGGTGELFF.